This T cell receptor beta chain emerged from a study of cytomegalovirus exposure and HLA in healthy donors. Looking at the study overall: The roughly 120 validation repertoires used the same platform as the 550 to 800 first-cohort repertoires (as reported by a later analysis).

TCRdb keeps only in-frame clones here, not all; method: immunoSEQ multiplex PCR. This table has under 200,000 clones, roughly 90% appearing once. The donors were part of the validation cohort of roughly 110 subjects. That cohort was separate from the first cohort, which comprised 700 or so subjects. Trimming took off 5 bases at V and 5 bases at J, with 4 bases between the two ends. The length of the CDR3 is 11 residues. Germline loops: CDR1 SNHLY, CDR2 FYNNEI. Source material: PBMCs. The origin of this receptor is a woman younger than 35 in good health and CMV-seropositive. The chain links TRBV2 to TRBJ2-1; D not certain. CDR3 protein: CASSRNNEQFF. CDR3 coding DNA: TGTGCCAGCAGTCGTAACAATGAGCAGTTCTTC.